Below, 21 T cell receptor beta chains from the same sample are listed, as sequenced in a study of T cells in Graves' hyperthyroidism and ophthalmopathy. The source material, RNA transcripts, was used to amplify TCR beta CDR3 regions. The HTBI primer set drove a first-round RT-PCR of the TCR CDR3. Using its own MiXCR run on the multiplex PCR reads, TCRdb lists one record per CDR3 protein. The top ten hold roughly 5.7% of the sample, which has nearly 600,000 distinct CDR3 sequences, more than 11% seen once. The source material was blood. The receptors here all came from a woman under 40 with Graves' hyperthyroidism that later progressed to Graves' ophthalmopathy.

The table lists this clonotype with many counts. This chain connects TRBV12-3 or TRBV12-4 to TRBJ2-2, with a tentative D call TRBD2 (5 bases). The CDR3 extends over 14 amino acids. Trimming left V 7 bases short and J 7 bases short, with 16 bases between. The DNA for the CDR3 is TGTGCCAGCACCTCCTATGAGGAGGTCGGGGAGCTGTTTTTT. Translated, it gives CASTSYEEVGELFF.

In its sample, this clonotype was seen many times. The V gene is TRBV30, the J gene TRBJ1-1; no clear D. Germline V gene sequence: CDR1 GTSNPN, CDR2 SVGIG (reference sequence). V was trimmed by 0 bases and J by 7 bases, leaving 12 bases between them. The CDR3 is 13 amino acids. DNA for the CDR3: TGTGCCTGGAGTGTTACCCCGGACGGTGAAGCTTTCTTT. This translates into CAWSVTPDGEAFF.

The chain links TRBV29-1 to TRBJ2-7, with TRBD1 identical over 8 bases. The V gene's germline CDR1 is SQVTM and CDR2 ANQGSEA. Trimming cost V 5 bases and J 0 bases; bases outside gene matches: 6. The CDR3 runs 14 residues. Here the CDR3 reads CSVFETGASYEQYF. The CDR3 DNA sequence: TGCAGCGTTTTCGAGACAGGGGCCTCCTACGAGCAGTACTTC.

This clonotype appeared a few times. The chain recombines TRBV6-2 or TRBV6-3 with TRBJ2-7, with D maybe TRBD2 (6 bases). The CDR3 runs 17 residues. Germline CDR1 is MNHEY and CDR2 is SVGEGT. Trimming took off 8 bases at V and 4 bases at J, with 27 bases between the two ends. The CDR3 DNA reads TGTGCCAGCTCCCTTAAATCGGGCGGGGAACCTACATACGAGCAGTACTTC. It yields the protein CASSLKSGGEPTYEQYF.

This clonotype was counted at least ten times. The chain is built from TRBV2 and TRBJ2-7; D not resolved. In germline, CDR1 is SNHLY, CDR2 FYNNEI. The V and J ends lost 3 bases and 4 bases respectively, with 10 bases between them. The CDR3 contains 13 residues. This CDR3 is CASSEGAPYEQYF. In DNA form, the CDR3 reads TGTGCCAGCAGTGAGGGCGCTCCATACGAGCAGTACTTC.

This clonotype was found many times. V and J are TRBV19 and TRBJ1-5, with D maybe TRBD1 (5 bases). This CDR3 has 14 amino acids. Trimming took off 3 bases at V and 7 bases at J, with 13 bases between the two ends. The germline gives CDR1 LNHDA, CDR2 SQIVND (reference sequence). The CDR3 here is CASSIGQGLQPQHF. CDR3 bases: TGTGCCAGTAGTATCGGGCAGGGCTTGCAGCCCCAGCATTTT. Using reference TRBV19 and TRBJ1-5 for the parts outside the CDR3, the full variable domain is DGGITQSPKYLFRKEGQNVTLSCEQNLNHDAMYWYRQDPGQGLRLIYYSQIVNDFQKGDIAEGYSVSREKKESFPLTVTSAQKNPTAFYLCASSIGQGLQPQHFGDGTRLSIL.

About this clonotype itself: It is likely a read error, because the conserved phenylalanine at the end of the CDR3 is missing. Because the CDR3's place on the DNA is in doubt, the DNA is left out and the CDR3 is given as listed by TCRdb. The J gene is TRBJ1-5, the V gene TRBV7-9; the table's D call, TRBD1, was not checked against the DNA. The CDR3 has 19 residues if both end residues are counted. CDR1 is SEHNR and CDR2 is FQNEAQ in the germline V gene (reference sequence). The CDR3 protein is CASRSDPLVSGKGNQPPHV.

The sample holds many counts of this clonotype. This chain uses TRBV29-1 with TRBJ2-1; TRBD2 agrees at 9 bases. After removal of 6 bases from V and 0 bases from J, the junction contained 3 bases not matched to a gene. The CDR3 is 14 residues long. Germline CDR1 is SQVTM and CDR2 is ANQGSEA. The CDR3 DNA follows: TGCAGCGTGTATAGCGGGAGCTCCTACAATGAGCAGTTCTTC. Translating it yields CSVYSGSSYNEQFF.

This clonotype occurred many times. The chain recombines TRBV12-3 or TRBV12-4 with TRBJ2-1; the match to TRBD1 covers 8 bases. The J segment lost 7 bases and the V segment lost 6 bases, leaving 11 bases of the junction unmatched. This CDR3 has 15 residues. The CDR3, as DNA: TGTGCCAGCAGCCCCTCAGGGGGCGCCGGTAATGAGCAGTTCTTC. Translation gives CASSPSGGAGNEQFF.

The table lists this clonotype with many counts. The rearrangement uses TRBV28 and TRBJ2-1; TRBD2 agrees at 7 bases. The length of the CDR3 is 14 residues. Germline CDR1 MDHEN, CDR2 SYDVKM. V shed 5 bases, J shed 6 bases, and the junction held 7 bases outside the gene matches. CDR3 in DNA: TGTGCCAGCAGTCCCCCCGGACTAGGCAATGAGCAGTTCTTC. This sequence encodes CASSPPGLGNEQFF.

Many counts were recorded for this clonotype. The rearrangement uses TRBV7-9 and TRBJ1-6, with D unclear. Germline loops: CDR1 SEHNR, CDR2 FQNEAQ (reference sequence). The V end was cut by 9 bases, the J end by 0 bases, with 9 bases between. The CDR3 consists of 14 residues. The CDR3 DNA is TGTGCCAGTGGCCGGACCTCCTATAATTCACCCCTCCACTTT. Its protein product is CASGRTSYNSPLHF.

This clonotype was observed at least ten times. The V and J genes are TRBV6-1 and TRBJ1-5; D not resolved. CDR3 length: 13 amino acids. Trimming pared 8 bases from V and 0 bases from J, leaving 8 bases between. The germline V gene has CDR1 MNHNS and CDR2 SASEGT. In nucleotides, the CDR3 is TGTGCCAGCCACCTCTATAGCAATCAGCCCCAGCATTTT. Its translation is CASHLYSNQPQHF.

This clonotype was seen a few times. The V call is TRBV6-1, the J call TRBJ2-7; the match to TRBD2 covers 9 bases. The junction had 5 bases not matched to a gene; V was cut back by 3 bases and J by 5 bases. Germline CDR1 MNHNS, CDR2 SASEGT. This CDR3 comprises 14 residues. The CDR3 protein is CASSDAGLANEQYF. CDR3 DNA sequence: TGTGCCAGCAGTGACGCGGGACTAGCCAACGAGCAGTACTTC.

There are many counts of this clonotype. This sequence joins TRBV11-2 and TRBJ2-1; 9 nucleotides line up with TRBD2. The germline V gene encodes CDR1 SGHAT and CDR2 FQNNGV. The CDR3 has 16 amino acids. The CDR3 nucleotides are TGTGCAACCAGGGAGACTAGCGGAGACTCCTACAATGAGCAGTTCTTC. Its protein is CATRETSGDSYNEQFF.

The chain has TRBV12-3 or TRBV12-4 and TRBJ2-2; 9 positions match TRBD1. The CDR3 runs to 15 residues. The J segment lost 3 bases and the V segment lost 7 bases, leaving 6 bases of the junction unmatched. The CDR3 bases are TGTGCCAGCACCCCGGGACAGGGTTACACCGGGGAGCTGTTTTTT. This encodes CASTPGQGYTGELFF.

Notes on this clonotype: The germline gene is not matched at one end of the junction; a read error may be the cause. The chain is built from TRBV19 and TRBJ2-1; D uncertain. Germline CDR1 is LNHDA and CDR2 is SQIVND (reference sequence). The CDR3 covers 9 residues. Written as DNA, the CDR3 is TGCGGCCCCTACAATGAGCAGTTCTTC. Amino acids: CGPYNEQFF.

The chain combines TRBV5-1 with TRBJ2-7; 9 nucleotides align to TRBD2. Germline assignment: CDR1 SGHRS and CDR2 YFSETQ. J was trimmed by 5 bases and V by 0 bases; bases with no gene match: 6. The CDR3 runs 15 residues. CDR3 nucleotide sequence: TGCGCCAGCAGCTTGGGCGGGAGGGAAGTGGACGAGCAGTACTTC. Protein product: CASSLGGREVDEQYF.

The table lists this clonotype with many counts. This chain uses TRBV6-6 with TRBJ2-5, with 9 bases lining up with TRBD1. J lost 5 bases, V lost 0 bases, and 13 bases had no gene match. The CDR3 is made up of 18 amino acids. Germline-derived CDR1 and CDR2 are MNHNY and SVGAGI (reference sequence). In DNA, the CDR3 is TGTGCCAGCAGTTACTCGGTGATAGGGACAGGGCGAGGGGAGACCCAGTACTTC. Protein sequence: CASSYSVIGTGRGETQYF.

This clonotype was observed at least ten times. The chain employs TRBV7-9 and TRBJ1-5; no definite D call. Deletions cut 5 bases from V and 7 bases from J, with 9 bases between. This CDR3 has 12 amino acids. Germline V gene sequence: CDR1 SEHNR, CDR2 FQNEAQ (reference sequence). CDR3 region: CASSAESQPQHF. Here the CDR3 DNA reads TGTGCCAGCAGCGCAGAGAGCCAGCCCCAGCATTTT.

This clonotype was picked up many times. This chain connects TRBV6-2 or TRBV6-3 to TRBJ1-1; D gene uncertain. CDR3 length equals 13 residues. The V gene lost 0 bases and the J gene lost 1 base, with 3 bases spanning the gap. Germline V gene sequence: CDR1 MNHEY, CDR2 SVGEGT. The CDR3 DNA sequence: TGTGCCAGCAGTTACTCCTGGAACACTGAAGCTTTCTTT. Translating gives CASSYSWNTEAFF.

This clonotype was found many times. DNA for the CDR3: TGTGCCACCACGCAGGGGTATGAGCAGTTCTTC. This encodes CATTQGYEQFF. The rearrangement joins TRBV15 to TRBJ2-1, with D possibly matching TRBD1 (6 bases). Germline CDR1 reads LNHNV; CDR2 reads YYDKDF (reference sequence). Between the trimmed V and J ends, which lost 7 bases and 8 bases, there was a span of 9 bases. The CDR3 sequence is 11 residues long.